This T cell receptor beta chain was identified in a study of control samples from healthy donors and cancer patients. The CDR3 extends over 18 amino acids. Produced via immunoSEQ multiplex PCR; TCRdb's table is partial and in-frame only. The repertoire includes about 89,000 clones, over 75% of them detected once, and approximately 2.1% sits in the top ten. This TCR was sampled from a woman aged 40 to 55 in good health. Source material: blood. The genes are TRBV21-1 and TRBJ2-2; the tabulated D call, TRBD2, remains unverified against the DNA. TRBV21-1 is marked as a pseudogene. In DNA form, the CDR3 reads TGTGCCAGCAGCAAAGGGACTAGCGGGGGACCGAACACCGGGGAGCTGTTTTTT. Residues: CASSKGTSGGPNTGELFF.